Described below is a single T cell receptor beta chain sequence and its context. The antigen is undetermined. A multiplex PCR was run with 60 Vbeta primers and 13 Jbeta primers. Profiling relied on immunoSEQ multiplex PCR, and the TCRdb table lists in-frame clones only, not all of them. The sample lists under 150,000 clones, approximately 87% occurring once. The sample originates from a study of cytomegalovirus exposure and HLA in healthy donors. Study-wide background: Early released data comprised approximately 85 million unique TCRs from HLA-typed donors.

This CDR3 comprises 14 residues. CDR1 is MDHEN, CDR2 SYDVKM, per germline. Trimming cost V 8 bases and J 0 bases, with 12 bases left between them. Study-level points and caveats: Reportedly, fewer N-insertions than the approximately 690-donor mean appeared in an Asian-associated ancestry cluster in a later analysis.

The chain links TRBV28 to TRBJ2-3, with a weak D call TRBD2 (7 bases). The sequencing input was PBMCs. This TCR was recovered from a man in his forties or fifties in good health and CMV-seronegative. The CDR3 spells CASFRGASTDTQYF. The CDR3 bases are TGTGCCAGCTTCCGGGGGGCTAGCACAGATACGCAGTATTTT.